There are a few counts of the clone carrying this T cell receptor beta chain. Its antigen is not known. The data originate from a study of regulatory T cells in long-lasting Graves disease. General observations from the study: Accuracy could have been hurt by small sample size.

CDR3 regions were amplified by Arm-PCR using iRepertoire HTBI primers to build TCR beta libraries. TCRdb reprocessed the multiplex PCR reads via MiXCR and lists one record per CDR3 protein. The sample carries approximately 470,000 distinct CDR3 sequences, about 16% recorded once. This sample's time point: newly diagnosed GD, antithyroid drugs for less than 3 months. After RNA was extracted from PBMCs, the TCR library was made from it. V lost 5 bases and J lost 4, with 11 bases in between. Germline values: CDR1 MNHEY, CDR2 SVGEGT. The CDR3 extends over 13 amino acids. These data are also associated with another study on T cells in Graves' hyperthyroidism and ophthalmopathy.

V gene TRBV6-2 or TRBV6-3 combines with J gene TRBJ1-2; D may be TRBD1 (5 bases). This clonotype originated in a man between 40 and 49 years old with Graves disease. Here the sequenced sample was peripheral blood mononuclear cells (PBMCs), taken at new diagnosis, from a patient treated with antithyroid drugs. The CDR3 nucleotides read TGTGCCAGCAGTGAAGGACATTTCTATGGCTACACCTTC. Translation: CASSEGHFYGYTF.